These T cell receptor beta chains were read from a single sample in a study of Tregs in tolerant kidney transplant recipients. TCRdb keeps only in-frame clones here, not all; method: immunoSEQ multiplex PCR. The repertoire includes around 50,000 clones, over 70% of them detected once, and approximately 4.7% sits in the top ten. Material: CD4+ T cells from blood. The receptors derive from a human donor in good health. Each CDR3 is given with its conserved first and last residue. The D gene is left open where the match is weak. The size field is filled for only some rows; it gives once, few, many or a size class.

d_call	v_call	j_call	clone_size	cdr3_aa	cdr3_nt
-	TRBV30	TRBJ1-2	-	CAWSVGVEGRYGYTF	TGTGCCTGGAGTGTGGGGGTGGAGGGGCGCTATGGCTACACCTTC
-	TRBV28	TRBJ2-5	-	CASSSGPSGETQYF	TGTGCCAGCAGTAGTGGCCCTTCGGGGGAGACCCAGTACTTC
TRBD1	TRBV5-1	TRBJ2-7	few	CASVGDSSYEQYF	TGCGCCAGCGTAGGGGACAGCTCCTACGAGCAGTACTTC
TRBD2	TRBV30	TRBJ2-5	-	CAWNNGGETQYF	TGTGCCTGGAATAACGGGGGGGAGACCCAGTACTTC
TRBD1	TRBV10-3	TRBJ1-2	once	CAISESTGGISGYTF	TGTGCCATCAGTGAGTCGACAGGGGGCATTAGTGGCTACACCTTC
-	TRBV4-1	TRBJ2-2	-	CASSQGYSNTGELFF	TGCGCCAGCAGCCAAGGATACAGCAACACCGGGGAGCTGTTTTTT
-	TRBV11-2	TRBJ2-3	once	CASSLVLGGYSTDTQYF	TGTGCCAGCAGCTTAGTTCTCGGGGGTTATAGCACAGATACGCAGTATTTT
TRBD1	TRBV4-3	TRBJ1-2	-	CASSQAPRTGASNYGYTF	TGCGCCAGCAGCCAAGCCCCGCGGACAGGGGCAAGTAACTATGGCTACACCTTC
TRBD2	TRBV13	TRBJ2-7	-	CASSLIVGGDYEQYF	TGTGCCAGCAGCTTAATAGTGGGAGGGGATTACGAGCAGTACTTC
-	TRBV19	TRBJ1-5	-	CASSMAGFNQPQHF	TGTGCCAGTAGTATGGCGGGTTTCAATCAGCCCCAGCATTTT
TRBD1	TRBV6-6	TRBJ1-1	-	CASRTRDRGLVTEAFF	TGTGCCAGCAGAACCCGGGACAGGGGGCTTGTCACTGAAGCTTTCTTT
-	TRBV29-1	TRBJ1-5	-	CSVIQGGGNQPQHF	TGCAGCGTTATCCAGGGAGGAGGGAATCAGCCCCAGCATTTT
TRBD1	TRBV29-1	TRBJ2-1	-	CSVEGTDRGVGVNEQFF	TGCAGCGTTGAAGGGACTGACAGGGGTGTAGGGGTCAATGAGCAGTTCTTC
TRBD2	TRBV12-5	TRBJ2-1	-	CASGPGTSTNEQFF	TGTGCTAGTGGTCCCGGGACTAGCACCAATGAGCAGTTCTTC
TRBD2	TRBV6-1	TRBJ2-5	-	CASSGLAGGQETQYF	TGTGCCAGCAGTGGACTAGCGGGGGGGCAAGAGACCCAGTACTTC
-	TRBV30	TRBJ1-6	-	CAWRGRQFSYNSPLHF	TGTGCCTGGAGGGGTCGACAGTTCTCCTATAATTCACCCCTCCACTTT
-	TRBV7-9	TRBJ2-7	-	CASSLVFRSTSSYEQYF	TGTGCCAGCAGCTTAGTGTTTAGGTCTACTTCCTCCTACGAGCAGTACTTC
-	TRBV11-3	TRBJ1-1	-	CASRRDTEAFF	TGTGCCAGCAGGCGGGACACTGAAGCTTTCTTT
-	TRBV4-3	TRBJ2-7	medium-sized	CASSQDPPGSGYEQYF	TGCGCCAGCAGCCAAGATCCTCCCGGGAGTGGGTACGAGCAGTACTTC
-	TRBV5-6	TRBJ2-3	-	CASSLVSSTDTQYF	TGTGCCAGCAGCTTGGTATCCAGCACAGATACGCAGTATTTT
-	TRBV10-3	TRBJ1-2	-	CAISEVGGYGYTF	TGTGCCATCAGTGAAGTGGGGGGCTATGGCTACACCTTC
TRBD1	TRBV4-3	TRBJ2-1	-	CASSLRGQGSNEQFF	TGCGCCAGCAGCCTGCGGGGACAGGGGTCTAATGAGCAGTTCTTC
TRBD2	TRBV4-3	TRBJ2-2	once	CASSQLAGVRTGELFF	TGCGCCAGCAGCCAGCTAGCGGGAGTAAGAACCGGGGAGCTGTTTTTT
-	TRBV5-1	TRBJ1-4	-	CASSLEAWSATNEKLFF	TGCGCCAGCAGCTTGGAGGCCTGGAGTGCAACTAATGAAAAACTGTTTTTT
-	TRBV6-1	TRBJ1-2	-	CASSDISYGYTF	TGTGCCAGCAGTGACATCTCCTATGGCTACACCTTC
TRBD1	TRBV7-3	TRBJ1-2	-	CASSPSGPGTVYGYTF	TGTGCCAGCAGCCCCTCGGGACCCGGGACAGTCTATGGCTACACCTTC
-	TRBV5-1	TRBJ2-5	-	CASSSGPQRGTQYF	TGCGCCAGCAGCTCGGGACCTCAGAGAGGGACCCAGTACTTC
TRBD2	TRBV2	TRBJ2-5	-	CASRATSGAETQYF	TGTGCCAGCAGGGCGACTAGCGGTGCAGAGACCCAGTACTTC
TRBD1	TRBV27	TRBJ1-1	-	CASSLQQGGYTEAFF	TGTGCCAGCAGTTTACAACAGGGGGGATACACTGAAGCTTTCTTT
TRBD1	TRBV30	TRBJ1-2	-	CAWTFGQGTGYTF	TGTGCCTGGACGTTTGGACAGGGGACTGGCTACACCTTC
-	TRBV19	TRBJ1-4	-	CASSKRRAEEEKLFF	TGTGCCAGTAGTAAGCGCCGGGCGGAGGAGGAAAAACTGTTTTTT
-	TRBV20-1	TRBJ2-1	-	CSAWSTHEQFF	TGCAGTGCTTGGAGCACCCATGAGCAGTTCTTC
TRBD1	TRBV30	TRBJ1-5	-	CAWSVAGQGFNQPQHF	TGTGCCTGGAGTGTGGCGGGACAGGGATTCAATCAGCCCCAGCATTTT
TRBD1	TRBV18	TRBJ2-7	once	CASARDSEAYEQYF	TGTGCCAGCGCCAGGGACAGCGAAGCTTACGAGCAGTACTTC
TRBD2	TRBV25-1	TRBJ2-3	-	CASSLRTSGTDTQYF	TGTGCCAGCAGTTTGAGGACTAGCGGCACAGATACGCAGTATTTT
-	TRBV5-8	TRBJ2-3	-	CASSPGRTALTDTQYF	TGTGCCAGCAGCCCGGGCCGTACCGCCCTCACAGATACGCAGTATTTT
-	TRBV7-9	TRBJ1-2	-	CASSRTLGQGTNYGYTF	TGTGCCAGCAGTCGTACACTAGGGCAGGGCACTAACTATGGCTACACCTTC
TRBD2	TRBV6-4	TRBJ2-1	few	CASSLRRTSGGSNEQFF	TGTGCCAGCAGTCTCCGGCGTACTAGCGGGGGGAGCAATGAGCAGTTCTTC
-	TRBV7-6	TRBJ1-3	-	CASSPTPQQDSGNTIYF	TGTGCCAGCAGTCCCACACCCCAACAGGACTCTGGAAACACCATATATTTT
-	TRBV7-3	TRBJ2-3	-	CASSSLEGSSTDTQYF	TGTGCCAGCAGCTCCCTAGAGGGGAGCTCCACAGATACGCAGTATTTT